One and the same sample provided the 21 T cell receptor beta chains below, sequenced in a study of regulatory dendritic cells for organ transplantation. No antigens are known for them. Sorted T cells were CFSE-labeled and cultured four to five days with allogeneic regulatory or mature dendritic cells at 1:10. Generated by immunoSEQ multiplex PCR, the TCRdb table keeps only in-frame clones and is missing some. The sample holds 7,500 to 8,500 clones; about 70% are singletons and the top ten take 3% to 4%. Material for sequencing was memory CD4+ T cells from blood cultured with dendritic cells. The subset: CD45RO+ memory T cells. Source of these receptors: a human donor in good health.

V gene TRBV27 combines with J gene TRBJ1-1; 10 bases map to TRBD1. This CDR3 is 16 amino acids long. Trimming at V came to 5 bases and at J to 0 bases, leaving 6 bases not matched to a gene. Per germline, CDR1 MNHEY and CDR2 SMNVEV (reference sequence). CDR3 sequence reads: CASSVGTGAMNTEAFF. For the CDR3, the DNA is TGTGCCAGCAGTGTAGGGACAGGGGCTATGAACACTGAAGCTTTCTTT.

The gene calls are TRBV19 and TRBJ2-7; 7 positions match TRBD1. The CDR3 is 15 amino acids. Trimming cost V 6 bases and J 0 bases; bases outside gene matches: 8. CDR1 is LNHDA and CDR2 is SQIVND in the germline V gene (reference sequence). CDR3 sequence (DNA): TGTGCCAGTAGCCCCCCGGGACAGAACTCCTACGAGCAGTACTTC. Encoded protein: CASSPPGQNSYEQYF.

This clone is a singleton in its sample. The rearrangement links TRBV4-1 to TRBJ1-4; D uncertain. Germline assignment: CDR1 MGHRA and CDR2 YSYEKL. This CDR3 is 16 amino acids long. The V end lost 2 bases, the J end lost 0 bases, and 10 bases lay between the germline ends. DNA for the CDR3: TGCGCCAGCAGCCAAAGACGGAGTGCAACTAATGAAAAACTGTTTTTT. Protein: CASSQRRSATNEKLFF.

This clone was counted a few times. The V and J genes are TRBV5-6 and TRBJ2-7; D might be TRBD1 (6 bases). The CDR3 has 13 residues. Per the germline V gene, CDR1 is SGHDT and CDR2 is YYEEEE. Trimming removed 4 bases from V and 5 bases from J, with 13 bases in between. Written as DNA, the CDR3 is TGTGCCAGCAGCAGGGGGTATGGAAACGAGCAGTACTTC. Translated, it gives CASSRGYGNEQYF.

The rearrangement joins TRBV5-1 to TRBJ2-7; 7 bases agree with TRBD2. The CDR3 spans 15 residues. Unmatched junction bases numbered 7, after V lost 0 bases and J lost 4 bases. Germline assignment: CDR1 SGHRS and CDR2 YFSETQ. The CDR3 coding sequence is TGCGCCAGCAGCTTGGCGGGAGCGGGGACTTACGAGCAGTACTTC. Amino acid sequence: CASSLAGAGTYEQYF.

The chain couples TRBV5-1 to TRBJ2-4; D perhaps matches TRBD1 (6 bases). The CDR3 loop spans 17 amino acids. The V and J ends lost 4 bases and 0 bases respectively, with 17 bases between them. Germline V gene data show CDR1 as SGHRS and CDR2 as YFSETQ. The chain's CDR3 is CASSERPDSVAKNIQYF. DNA of the CDR3: TGCGCCAGCAGCGAACGCCCGGACAGCGTAGCCAAAAACATTCAGTACTTC.

The chain employs TRBV27 and TRBJ1-1; perhaps TRBD1 as D (6 bases). There are 13 residues in the CDR3. Looked up from germline, CDR1 is MNHEY and CDR2 is SMNVEV (reference sequence). V was trimmed by 7 bases and J by 1 base, leaving 10 bases between them. For the CDR3, the DNA is TGTGCCAGCAAGGGGGAGCCGAACACTGAAGCTTTCTTT. It translates to CASKGEPNTEAFF.

CDR3 loop: CASSVEQGYGYNEQFF. The CDR3, as DNA: TGTGCCAGCAGCGTAGAACAGGGGTATGGCTACAATGAGCAGTTCTTC. V gene TRBV9 combines with J gene TRBJ2-1; 7 bases match TRBD1. The CDR3 is 16 residues long. CDR1 is SGDLS and CDR2 is YYNGEE in the germline V gene. V was clipped by 0 bases and J by 3 bases; unmatched bases: 6.

This chain uses TRBV4-1 with TRBJ1-6; 7 nucleotides agree with TRBD1. There are 15 residues in the CDR3. Trimming removed 2 bases from V and 8 bases from J; junction bases left unmatched: 6. Per germline, CDR1 MGHRA and CDR2 YSYEKL. CDR3 in amino acids: CASSQFRDSYSPLHF. In DNA, the CDR3 is TGCGCCAGCAGCCAATTCCGGGACAGTTATTCACCCCTCCACTTT.

This clone was recorded a few times. The chain joins TRBV19 to TRBJ1-4; no firm D call. This CDR3 spans 20 amino acids. The germline CDR1 and CDR2 sequences are LNHDA and SQIVND (reference sequence). The ends were cut back, 5 bases at V and 3 bases at J, with 28 bases in the middle. The CDR3, as DNA: TGTGCCAGTAGTCCTCCAGGATTTCTTTCAGAAGAACAATCTAATGAAAAACTGTTTTTT. Encoded protein: CASSPPGFLSEEQSNEKLFF.

J is TRBJ1-1 and V is TRBV10-3; 8 nucleotides agree with TRBD1. The germline CDR1 and CDR2 sequences are ENHRY and SYGVKD. V shed 8 bases and J 5 bases; nucleotides not matched to a gene: 19. This CDR3 has 17 amino acids. The CDR3 sequence: CAIRRSGQGGDGTEAFF. CDR3 coding DNA: TGTGCCATCCGTCGAAGCGGACAGGGAGGAGATGGTACTGAAGCTTTCTTT.

This clone was counted only a few times. This chain links TRBV6-6 with TRBJ2-1, with no clear D. This CDR3 has 13 residues. Germline V gene lookup returns CDR1 MNHNY and CDR2 SVGAGI (reference sequence). The V gene lost 2 bases and the J gene lost 9 bases, with 11 bases spanning the gap. CDR3 coding DNA: TGTGCCAGCAGTTACCTTCGCCCCGGTGAGCAGTTCTTC. This translates into CASSYLRPGEQFF.

V is TRBV11-3 and J is TRBJ2-5, with 9 bases aligning to TRBD1. Germline CDR1 is SGHNT and CDR2 is YENEEA. Unmatched junction bases numbered 4, after V lost 4 bases and J lost 1 base. The CDR3 is 15 residues long. CDR3 DNA: TGTGCCAGCAGCTCAAACAGGGGGCCCCAAGAGACCCAGTACTTC. The encoded protein is CASSSNRGPQETQYF. Looking up the rest from reference TRBV11-3 and TRBJ2-5 gives the full variable domain: EAGVVQSPRYKIIEKKQPVAFWCNPISGHNTLYWYLQNLGQGPELLIRYENEEAVDDSQLPKDRFSAERLKGVDSTLKIQPAELGDSAVYLCASSSNRGPQETQYFGPGTRLLVL.

The count of this clone is one. The V call is TRBV18, the J call TRBJ2-1, with 7 bases aligning to TRBD1. Germline CDR1 is KGHSH and CDR2 is LQKENI. CDR3 length: 12 amino acids. The V gene end was trimmed by 4 bases and the J gene end by 9 bases; junction bases not matched to a gene: 3. This chain's CDR3 is CASSQQGFEQFF. In nucleotides, the CDR3 is TGTGCCAGCTCACAACAGGGGTTTGAGCAGTTCTTC.

The chain combines TRBV5-5 with TRBJ1-6; 12 bases agree with TRBD1. The germline V gene encodes CDR1 SGHKS and CDR2 YYEKEE (reference sequence). CDR3 length equals 17 residues. Losses at the gene ends were 2 bases for V and 8 bases for J; bases not matched to a gene: 8. Here the CDR3 reads CASSFSGTGGPDSPLHF. Written as DNA, the CDR3 is TGTGCCAGCAGCTTCTCCGGGACAGGGGGCCCTGATTCACCCCTCCACTTT.

The chain couples TRBV6-1 to TRBJ2-7, with 9 bases lining up with TRBD1. Trimming removed 3 bases from V and 9 bases from J; junction bases left unmatched: 12. This CDR3 region has 15 residues. The germline V gene encodes CDR1 MNHNS and CDR2 SASEGT. The CDR3 sequence is CASSDQPGQGGVQYF. The CDR3, as DNA: TGTGCCAGCAGTGACCAACCGGGACAGGGAGGAGTGCAGTACTTC.

The gene calls are TRBV7-9 and TRBJ2-7; 7 positions agree with TRBD1. The J segment lost 2 bases and the V segment lost 4 bases, leaving 5 bases of the junction unmatched. The V gene's germline CDR1 is SEHNR and CDR2 FQNEAQ (reference sequence). The CDR3 has 14 residues. CDR3 protein: CASSSRGSPYEQYF. CDR3 DNA sequence: TGTGCCAGCAGCTCCAGGGGGTCCCCCTACGAGCAGTACTTC.

V gene TRBV6-5 combines with J gene TRBJ1-3; 9 nucleotides line up with TRBD1. Germline assignment: CDR1 MNHEY and CDR2 SVGAGI. Trimming cost V 6 bases and J 0 bases; bases outside gene matches: 3. The CDR3 extends over 15 amino acids. This CDR3 reads CASSLQGASGNTIYF. Here the CDR3 DNA reads TGTGCCAGCAGCCTACAGGGGGCCTCTGGAAACACCATATATTTT.

The gene calls are TRBV27 and TRBJ2-7; no definite D call. The CDR3 extends over 15 amino acids. V dropped 6 bases and J dropped 0 bases, with 15 bases sitting between them. Germline V gene sequence: CDR1 MNHEY, CDR2 SMNVEV (reference sequence). CDR3 coding DNA: TGTGCCAGCAGCTATACTTCTGTAAGCTCCTACGAGCAGTACTTC. This encodes CASSYTSVSSYEQYF.

The chain recombines TRBV18 with TRBJ1-6; D unclear. V dropped 1 base and J dropped 8 bases, with 12 bases sitting between them. CDR3 length equals 15 residues. The germline CDR1 and CDR2 sequences are KGHSH and LQKENI. CDR3 DNA sequence: TGTGCCAGCTCACCACAATTACGGCGGGATTCACCCCTCCACTTT. This encodes CASSPQLRRDSPLHF.

This clone was seen a few times. The CDR3 here is CASSHTSSGGSYEQYF. CDR3 nucleotides: TGTGCCAGCAGCCATACCTCCAGCGGGGGCTCCTACGAGCAGTACTTC. The chain joins TRBV7-2 to TRBJ2-7; 8 bases line up with TRBD2. In germline, CDR1 is SGHTA, CDR2 FQGNSA. The CDR3 is 16 amino acids. The J segment lost 0 bases and the V segment lost 5 bases, leaving 9 bases of the junction unmatched. Supplemented by reference TRBV7-2 and TRBJ2-7, the full variable domain reads GAGVSQSPSNKVTEKGKDVELRCDPISGHTALYWYRQSLGQGLEFLIYFQGNSAPDKSGLPSDRFSAERTGGSVSTLTIQRTQQEDSAVYLCASSHTSSGGSYEQYFGPGTRLTVT.